Each of the 18 T cell receptor beta chains below was sequenced from the same sample in a study of shared T cell receptors in the human thymus. Assay used: immunoSEQ multiplex PCR; TCRdb lists only in-frame clones, some missing. The sample has hundreds of thousands of clones, roughly 86% seen once. These sequences were also reported in another study, on human thymus T cells.

Sequencing was carried out using thymocytes. The receptors derive from a boy under two years old with a congenital heart defect.

The V gene is TRBV19, the J gene TRBJ2-1; 14 positions match TRBD2. The CDR3 consists of 17 residues. V gave up 5 bases and J gave up 3 bases; unmatched junction bases: 6. Germline V CDR1 and CDR2: LNHDA, SQIVND (reference sequence). This CDR3 is CASSLQGLAGDYNEQFF. As DNA, the CDR3 is TGTGCCAGTAGTCTCCAGGGACTAGCGGGAGACTACAATGAGCAGTTCTTC.

V usage is TRBV6-5 and J usage is TRBJ1-1; D is possibly TRBD1 (5 bases). The germline V gene encodes CDR1 MNHEY and CDR2 SVGAGI. Deletions cut 6 bases from V and 6 bases from J, with 17 bases between. This CDR3 is built from 14 residues. The CDR3 nucleotides are TGTGCCAGCAGGCGCGGGACGCTGAAGGCTGAAGCTTTCTTT. Protein: CASRRGTLKAEAFF.

V and J are TRBV5-8 and TRBJ2-1; TRBD2 agrees at 14 bases. J was trimmed by 3 bases and V by 3 bases; bases with no gene match: 8. The germline V gene has CDR1 SGHTS and CDR2 YDEGEE. This CDR3 has 18 residues. The CDR3 is CASSWMGLAGEIYNEQFF. DNA for the CDR3: TGTGCCAGCAGCTGGATGGGACTAGCGGGGGAGATCTACAATGAGCAGTTCTTC.

This clone was seen only once. This chain uses TRBV7-2 with TRBJ2-1; 7 nucleotides line up with TRBD2. CDR1 and CDR2 (germline): SGHTA, FQGNSA. The CDR3 sequence is 17 residues long. With V trimmed by 4 bases and J by 6 bases, 15 bases remained unmatched. This chain's CDR3 is CASSSSRLRESGNEQFF. The CDR3 DNA reads TGTGCCAGCAGCTCATCTCGGTTGCGGGAGAGCGGCAATGAGCAGTTCTTC.

V usage is TRBV5-1 and J usage is TRBJ2-2; 7 bases align to TRBD1. The CDR3 consists of 18 residues. V shed 0 bases and J 2 bases; nucleotides not matched to a gene: 10. Germline V CDR1 and CDR2: SGHRS, YFSETQ. The CDR3 DNA reads as TGCGCCAGCAGCTTGGTATCGCGACAGGGTCGTAACACCGGGGAGCTGTTTTTT. This translates into CASSLVSRQGRNTGELFF.

This clone was found once. The V call is TRBV5-1, the J call TRBJ1-1, with D perhaps TRBD1 (6 bases). Trimming stripped 1 base from V and 5 bases from J, with 9 bases between. CDR1 is SGHRS and CDR2 is YFSETQ in the germline V gene. CDR3 length: 13 amino acids. CDR3 protein: CASSLTGSTEAFF. The CDR3 region has the DNA TGCGCCAGCAGCTTGACAGGGAGTACTGAAGCTTTCTTT.

This clone was seen a few times. This chain links TRBV5-6 with TRBJ2-4; no clear D gene. The length of the CDR3 is 19 residues. Germline V CDR1 and CDR2: SGHDT, YYEEEE. Trimming took off 1 base at V and 0 bases at J, with 20 bases between the two ends. The CDR3 DNA is TGTGCCAGCAGCTTGCTGGCTGGGCGTGGCCCCTCAGCCAAAAACATTCAGTACTTC. It encodes CASSLLAGRGPSAKNIQYF.

The chain carries TRBV9 and TRBJ2-3; perhaps TRBD2 as D (5 bases). The V gene lost 6 bases and the J gene lost 5 bases, with 16 bases spanning the gap. CDR3 length: 14 residues. Germline values: CDR1 SGDLS, CDR2 YYNGEE. The CDR3 nucleotides are TGTGCCAGCACGAGGGCTCCTTCGAAAGATACGCAGTATTTT. Translation: CASTRAPSKDTQYF.

This clone appeared a few times. The rearrangement uses TRBV19 and TRBJ2-2; 8 bases fit TRBD2. This CDR3 has 17 amino acids. V was pared by 7 bases and J by 0 bases, with 10 bases of the junction left unmatched. Germline assignment: CDR1 LNHDA and CDR2 SQIVND (reference sequence). CDR3 DNA sequence: TGTGCCAGTAATTTCACTAGCGGCGTACCGAACACCGGGGAGCTGTTTTTT. Translating gives CASNFTSGVPNTGELFF.

The V gene is TRBV6-5, the J gene TRBJ1-2, with D tentatively TRBD1 (5 bases). V was shortened by 5 bases and J by 4 bases, with 11 bases between the two germline ends. The CDR3 extends over 13 amino acids. Germline V CDR1 and CDR2: MNHEY, SVGAGI. The CDR3 coding sequence is TGTGCCAGCAGTCCCCAAGACAGCTATGGCTACACCTTC. It encodes CASSPQDSYGYTF.

V gene TRBV27 combines with J gene TRBJ2-1; TRBD1 matches 7 bases. The germline V gene has CDR1 MNHEY and CDR2 SMNVEV (reference sequence). The CDR3 is 16 amino acids. J lost 2 bases, V lost 2 bases, and 6 bases had no gene match. The CDR3 reads CASSLGPGTAYNEQFF. For the CDR3, the DNA is TGTGCCAGCAGTTTAGGACCGGGGACAGCCTACAATGAGCAGTTCTTC.

Notes on this clone: The junction shows a germline mismatch at one end, possibly a read error. The chain joins TRBV29-1 to TRBJ1-2, with 9 nucleotides matching TRBD1. This CDR3 is 14 amino acids long. The germline V gene has CDR1 SQVTM and CDR2 ANQGSEA. The DNA of the CDR3 is TGCAGCGTCGCGAAAATAGGACAGGGGAATGGCCACACCTTC. It translates to CSVAKIGQGNGHTF.

The J gene is TRBJ2-2, the V gene TRBV19; 7 nucleotides agree with TRBD2. The CDR3 totals 14 residues. With 1 base clipped from V and 7 bases from J, the junction kept 3 bases outside the gene matches. Germline CDR1 is LNHDA and CDR2 is SQIVND (reference sequence). CDR3 in DNA: TGTGCCAGTAGTATAGGACTAGCCGGCGGGGAGCTGTTTTTT. Encoded protein: CASSIGLAGGELFF.

The rearrangement joins TRBV28 to TRBJ2-5; 9 bases map to TRBD2. The CDR3 totals 14 residues. Trimming removed 11 bases from V and 3 bases from J; junction bases left unmatched: 10. Per the germline V gene, CDR1 is MDHEN and CDR2 is SYDVKM. CDR3 protein: CAGGFSGGKETQYF. The CDR3, as DNA: TGTGCCGGGGGTTTTAGCGGGGGAAAAGAGACCCAGTACTTC.

J is TRBJ1-2 and V is TRBV9, with D hard to call. Trimming pared 6 bases from V and 5 bases from J, leaving 17 bases between. The CDR3 is 14 residues long. Germline CDR1 and CDR2: SGDLS and YYNGEE. The CDR3 region is CASNILGLPYGYTF. For the CDR3, the DNA is TGTGCCAGCAACATCCTAGGACTTCCGTATGGCTACACCTTC.

The chain employs TRBV5-3 and TRBJ2-7, with 9 bases aligning to TRBD1. TRBV5-3 is filed as an ORF, its function uncertain. Trimming at V came to 3 bases and at J to 5 bases, leaving 3 bases not matched to a gene. This CDR3 region has 13 residues. The CDR3 DNA reads TGTGCCAGAAGCTGCCGGACAGGGGACGAGCAGTACTTC. Translating it yields CARSCRTGDEQYF.

This clone was seen just once. The chain combines TRBV5-6 with TRBJ2-1; the D is unclear. Germline V gives CDR1 SGHDT, CDR2 YYEEEE. This CDR3 comprises 15 residues. Trimming removed 1 base at V and 3 bases at J, with 11 bases between. CDR3 loop: CASSLITYLYNEQFF. CDR3 sequence (DNA): TGTGCCAGCAGCTTGATCACCTATCTCTACAATGAGCAGTTCTTC.

The chain has TRBV19 and TRBJ1-1; D gene unclear. From germline, CDR1 is LNHDA and CDR2 SQIVND (reference sequence). V was trimmed by 9 bases and J by 2 bases, leaving 10 bases between them. This CDR3 is built from 12 residues. CDR3 DNA sequence: TGTGCCAGCTGGTCGGGTAACACTGAAGCTTTCTTT. Translation: CASWSGNTEAFF.